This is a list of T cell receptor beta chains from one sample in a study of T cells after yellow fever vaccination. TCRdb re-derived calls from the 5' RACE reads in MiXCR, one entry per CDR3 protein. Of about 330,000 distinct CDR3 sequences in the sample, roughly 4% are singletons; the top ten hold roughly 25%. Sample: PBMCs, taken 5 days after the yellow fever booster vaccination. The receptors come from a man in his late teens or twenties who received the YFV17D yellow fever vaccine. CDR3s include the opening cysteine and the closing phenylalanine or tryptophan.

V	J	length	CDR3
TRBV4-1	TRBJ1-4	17	CASSQAGQAFVNEKLFF
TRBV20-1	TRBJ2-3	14	CSARDSKGPDTQYF
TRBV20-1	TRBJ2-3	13	CSATGTPPHTQYF
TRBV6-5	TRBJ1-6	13	CASSGQGNSPLHF
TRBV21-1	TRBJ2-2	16	CASTPKGPPSTGELFF
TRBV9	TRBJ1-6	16	CASSAELQGYNSPLHF
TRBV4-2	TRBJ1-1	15	CASSQAGVLNTEAFF
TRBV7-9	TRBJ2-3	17	CASSLGTGGWGTDTQYF
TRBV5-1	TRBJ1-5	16	CASSLGDPYSNQPQHF
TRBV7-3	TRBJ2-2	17	CASSLSPGQGTTGELFF
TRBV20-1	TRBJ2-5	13	CSAPEDTRSPQYF
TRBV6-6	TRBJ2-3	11	CASTKLDTQYF
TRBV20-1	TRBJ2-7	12	CSARTGNYEQYF
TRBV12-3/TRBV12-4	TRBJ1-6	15	CASSNDRDYNSPLHF
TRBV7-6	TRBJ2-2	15	CASSLPGQNTGELFF
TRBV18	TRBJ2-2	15	CASSPSGLNTGELFF
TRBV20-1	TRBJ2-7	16	CSARGAGQGALDEQYF
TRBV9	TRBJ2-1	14	CASSTRTQNNEQFF
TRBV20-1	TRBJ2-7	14	CSAPRGGSQNEQYF
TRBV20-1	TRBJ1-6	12	CSARTLSSPLHF
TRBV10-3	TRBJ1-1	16	CATLAPGDRLNTEAFF
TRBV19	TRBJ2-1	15	CASCGLAGGRDEQFF
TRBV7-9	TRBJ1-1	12	CASSFGDTEAFF
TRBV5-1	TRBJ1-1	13	CASSLAGQGEDFF
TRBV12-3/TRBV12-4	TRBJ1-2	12	CASSLWGAGYTF
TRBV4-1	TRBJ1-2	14	CASSGTGQNYGYTF
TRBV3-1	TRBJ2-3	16	CASSDGLAGITDTQYF
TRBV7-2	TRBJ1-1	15	CASSPRQSMNTEAFF
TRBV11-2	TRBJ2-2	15	CASSPEEGAGGELFF
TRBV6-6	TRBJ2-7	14	CASQGRTKGYEQYF
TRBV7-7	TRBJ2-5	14	CASSSPGQAETQYF
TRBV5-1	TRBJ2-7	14	CASRAGTVTYEQYF
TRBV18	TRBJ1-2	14	CASSPNGQNYGYTF
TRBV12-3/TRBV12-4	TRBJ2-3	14	CASSRDSWTDTQYF
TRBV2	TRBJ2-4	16	CASMVGTGFGKNIQYF
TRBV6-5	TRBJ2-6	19	CASSYSIGTGTRGANVLTF
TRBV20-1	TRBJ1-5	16	CSASRPGQGVRQPQHF
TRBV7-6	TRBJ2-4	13	CASGETTGNIQYF
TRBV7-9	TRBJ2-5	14	CASSFEQGATAQYF
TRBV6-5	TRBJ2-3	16	CASSYGQGQGTDTQYF
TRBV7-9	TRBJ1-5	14	CASSWGGTNQPQHF
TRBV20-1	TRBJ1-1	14	CSAYFPGAATEAFF
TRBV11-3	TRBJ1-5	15	CASSLDTGSNQPQHF
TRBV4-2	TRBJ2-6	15	CASSRAGTGANVLTF
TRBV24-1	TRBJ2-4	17	CADGGLAGGGAKNIQYF
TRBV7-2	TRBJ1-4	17	CASSLEGRERNNEKLFF
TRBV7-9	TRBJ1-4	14	CASSLVRGGEKLFF
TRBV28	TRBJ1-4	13	CASSPPRVEKLFF
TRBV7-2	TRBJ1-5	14	CASSLMYSNQPQHF
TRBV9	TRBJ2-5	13	CASSGGGQETQYF
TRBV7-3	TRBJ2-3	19	CASSLTASGDLWGTDTQYF
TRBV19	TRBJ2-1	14	CASNIPGSYNEQFF
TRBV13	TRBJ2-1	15	CASSPGTSGGAQQFF
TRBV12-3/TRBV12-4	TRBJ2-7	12	CASSRGSYEQYF
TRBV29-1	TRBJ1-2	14	CSVTPLGPNYGYTF
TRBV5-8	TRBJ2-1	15	CASSLSGGLYNEQFF
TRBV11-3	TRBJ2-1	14	CASSPPGLSNEQFF
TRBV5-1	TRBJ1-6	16	CASSLATGGGNSPLHF
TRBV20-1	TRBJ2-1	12	CSASSPSVEQFF
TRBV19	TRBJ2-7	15	CASSETSGGSYEQYF